Below are 27 T cell receptor beta chains sequenced from a single sample in a study of T cells after yellow fever vaccination (dated by TCRdb to 2018 to 2020). The treatment or condition label for this specimen denotes: live attenuated yellow fever vaccine strain. Library generation was performed with 5' RACE. Instrument used: Illumina HiSeq 2500. TCRdb cleaned the public reads at Q25 with fastp, built clones with MiXCR and kept in-frame beta chains. Each entry merges the rows of one CDR3 protein and shows their most common DNA and genes. This sample comprises just under 600,000 distinct CDR3 sequences, roughly 13% of them detected only once. Of the sample, about an eighth is held by the ten largest clones. The source was PBMCs, collected on the day of the yellow fever booster vaccination. The receptor set was obtained from a man under 40 who received the YFV17D yellow fever vaccine.

This clonotype occurred a few times. This chain connects TRBV12-5 to TRBJ2-4, with D maybe TRBD2 (5 bases). The V end lost 1 base, the J end lost 2 bases, and 9 bases lay between the germline ends. The germline V gene has CDR1 LGHNT and CDR2 FRNRAP. The CDR3 loop spans 15 amino acids. The CDR3 is CASGLDGGSKNIQYF. The CDR3 DNA reads TGTGCTAGTGGTTTGGATGGAGGCTCCAAAAACATTCAGTACTTC. Full variable domain (outside the CDR3, taken from reference TRBV12-5 and TRBJ2-4): DARVTQTPRHKVTEMGQEVTMRCQPILGHNTVFWYRQTMMQGLELLAYFRNRAPLDDSGMPKDRFSAEMPDATLATLKIQPSEPRDSAVYFCASGLDGGSKNIQYFGAGTRLSVL.

This clonotype was found a few times. The V call is TRBV30, the J call TRBJ2-3, with no clear D. The CDR3 loop spans 12 amino acids. Germline V gene lookup returns CDR1 GTSNPN and CDR2 SVGIG (reference sequence). Deletions cut 0 bases from V and 8 bases from J, with 9 bases between. The CDR3 DNA sequence: TGTGCCTGGAGTGTACAAATCGGTACGCAGTATTTT. Its protein product is CAWSVQIGTQYF.

CDR3 region: CASSQDPVRGRQIGANVLTF. In nucleotides, the CDR3 is TGCGCCAGCAGCCAAGATCCCGTCAGGGGGCGGCAAATTGGGGCCAACGTCCTGACTTTC. The gene calls are TRBV4-3 and TRBJ2-6; 8 bases are shared with TRBD1. CDR1 and CDR2 (germline): LGHNA, YSLEER. The length of the CDR3 is 20 residues. V lost 0 bases to trimming and J lost 3 bases; unmatched junction nucleotides: 13.

The chain links TRBV12-3 or TRBV12-4 to TRBJ2-1; D gene ambiguous. The CDR3 contains 14 residues. Trimming pared 7 bases from V and 3 bases from J, leaving 13 bases between. The CDR3 DNA follows: TGTGCCAGCACCATCGGTCGACTCTACAATGAGCAGTTCTTC. Amino acid sequence: CASTIGRLYNEQFF.

The rearrangement joins TRBV20-1 to TRBJ2-1; D might be TRBD1 or TRBD2, each matching 5 bases. Germline lookup yields CDR1 DFQATT and CDR2 SNEGSKA (reference sequence). Between the trimmed V and J ends, which lost 7 bases and 5 bases, there was a span of 15 bases. The CDR3 contains 13 residues. The CDR3, as DNA: TGCAGTGATCCGGGACCTAGTCACAATGAGCAGTTCTTC. This gives the protein CSDPGPSHNEQFF.

About this clonotype itself: A much larger clone lies one base from this, so it may be a read error. V is TRBV18 and J is TRBJ2-3, with D possibly being TRBD1 or TRBD2 (5 bases each). There are 15 residues in the CDR3. Germline V lookup: CDR1 KGHSH, CDR2 LQKENI. Here the CDR3 DNA reads TGTGCCAGCTCTCGGACAATCGGAGGCACAGATACGCAGTCTTTT. This encodes CASSRTIGGTDTQSF.

This clonotype has only a few counts. This sequence joins TRBV20-1 and TRBJ2-5, with 8 bases fitting TRBD1. V dropped 6 bases and J dropped 5; count of bases not matched to a gene: 11. This CDR3 is 14 amino acids long. The V gene's germline CDR1 is DFQATT and CDR2 SNEGSKA (reference sequence). CDR3 sequence: CSASRGPLVETQYF. In DNA form, the CDR3 reads TGCAGTGCGAGCAGGGGGCCTCTGGTGGAGACCCAGTACTTC.

The gene calls are TRBV16 and TRBJ2-7, with 10 bases that match TRBD2. This CDR3 is built from 15 residues. CDR1 is KGHSY, CDR2 FQNENV, per germline. V trimming: 6 bases; J trimming: 1 base; junction bases outside the gene matches: 6. CDR3 coding DNA: TGTGCCAGCAGACACCTAGCGGGAGAATCCTACGAGCAGTACTTC. Translated, it gives CASRHLAGESYEQYF.

This clonotype was counted only a few times. This sequence joins TRBV3-1 and TRBJ2-3, with D unclear. V lost 7 bases and J lost 4, with 12 bases in between. Germline CDR1 and CDR2: LGHDT and YNNKEL (reference sequence). The CDR3 is made up of 13 amino acids. The CDR3 nucleotides are TGTGCCAGCAACAAAGGTGTAGCAGATACGCAGTATTTT. Encoded protein: CASNKGVADTQYF.

The chain carries TRBV3-1 and TRBJ2-2; D call uncertain. From germline, CDR1 is LGHDT and CDR2 YNNKEL (reference sequence). The CDR3 is 12 residues long. V shed 6 bases and J shed 7 bases, with 9 bases lying between them. For the CDR3, the DNA is TGTGCCAGCAGACCCCCGGGCGGGGAGCTGTTTTTT. Protein: CASRPPGGELFF.

The genes are TRBV12-3 or TRBV12-4 and TRBJ1-1; no clear D gene. CDR3 size: 13 residues. Trimming removed 9 bases at V and 3 bases at J, with 14 bases between. The CDR3 DNA is TGTGCCAGGAGATTGGACGGTTACACTGAAGCTTTCTTT. Translation: CARRLDGYTEAFF.

This sequence joins TRBV9 and TRBJ2-7; 8 bases align to TRBD2. The CDR3 extends over 16 amino acids. V gave up 4 bases and J gave up 4 bases; unmatched junction bases: 13. The germline V gene has CDR1 SGDLS and CDR2 YYNGEE. The CDR3, as DNA: TGTGCCAGCAGCCCTTCTTGGAGCGGGAGTCAGTACGAGCAGTACTTC. This translates into CASSPSWSGSQYEQYF.

The chain combines TRBV14 with TRBJ2-7; tentatively, D is TRBD2 (5 bases). The CDR3 is 12 amino acids. V was cut by 4 bases and J by 6 bases, with 10 bases left in between. Germline CDR1 and CDR2: SGHDN and FVKESK. The CDR3 DNA is TGTGCCAGCAGCCCCTGGGCGGGCGAGCAGTACTTC. It encodes CASSPWAGEQYF. Looking up the rest from reference TRBV14 and TRBJ2-7 gives the full variable domain: EAGVTQFPSHSVIEKGQTVTLRCDPISGHDNLYWYRRVMGKEIKFLLHFVKESKQDESGMPNNRFLAERTGGTYSTLKVQPAELEDSGVYFCASSPWAGEQYFGPGTRLTVT.

This clonotype showed up just a few times. The rearrangement links TRBV5-6 to TRBJ2-1, with 12 nucleotides matching TRBD2. Germline V gene lookup returns CDR1 SGHDT and CDR2 YYEEEE. Trimming removed 5 bases from V and 0 bases from J; junction bases left unmatched: 6. This CDR3 region has 17 residues. As DNA, the CDR3 is TGTGCCAGCAGACCTACGACTAGCGGGAGCTCCTACAATGAGCAGTTCTTC. Translating it yields CASRPTTSGSSYNEQFF.

This clonotype was seen a handful of times. The V and J genes are TRBV4-3 and TRBJ2-2; D possibly uses TRBD1 or TRBD2 (5 bases each). Germline V gives CDR1 LGHNA, CDR2 YSLEER. Trimming removed 2 bases at V and 0 bases at J, with 10 bases between. The CDR3 consists of 16 residues. For the CDR3, the DNA is TGCGCCAGCAGCCAATTCCAGGGACCGAACACCGGGGAGCTGTTTTTT. Protein: CASSQFQGPNTGELFF.

This sequence joins TRBV6-5 and TRBJ2-1; maybe TRBD2 (6 bases). The germline gives CDR1 MNHEY, CDR2 SVGAGI. The CDR3 spans 16 residues. V was pared by 0 bases and J by 13 bases, with 22 bases between. CDR3 sequence (DNA): TGTGCCAGCAGTTACTCCGGGAGCGCCGTTGGGAGAGTACAGTTCTTC. Residues: CASSYSGSAVGRVQFF.

The sample holds a few counts of this clonotype. The chain employs TRBV18 and TRBJ2-5; D may be TRBD2 (6 bases). The CDR3 runs to 13 residues. The V and J ends lost 2 bases and 4 bases respectively, with 8 bases between them. Germline CDR1 KGHSH, CDR2 LQKENI. In nucleotides, the CDR3 is TGTGCCAGCTCACCAGAGGGAGGAGAGACCCAGTACTTC. It translates to CASSPEGGETQYF.

This clonotype was found a few times. The chain joins TRBV28 to TRBJ2-3; D might be TRBD2 (6 bases). The CDR3 is made up of 15 amino acids. Germline CDR1 reads MDHEN; CDR2 reads SYDVKM. Between the trimmed V and J ends, which lost 3 bases and 6 bases, there was a span of 16 bases. Written as DNA, the CDR3 is TGTGCCAGCAGTTTGTTTGGTTCTGGGGGGGATACGCAGTATTTT. Translating gives CASSLFGSGGDTQYF.

With regard to this clonotype: A much larger clone lies a single base off, so this may be a read error. V and J are TRBV6-6 and TRBJ2-3; unclear D gene. The V and J ends lost 7 bases and 5 bases respectively, with 4 bases between them. Germline CDR1 reads MNHNY; CDR2 reads SVGAGI (reference sequence). This CDR3 is built from 10 residues. Here the CDR3 DNA reads TGTGCCAGCAACAAAGATACGCAGTATTTT. Protein sequence: CASNKDTQYF.

The J gene is TRBJ2-3, the V gene TRBV5-1; D is undetermined. The CDR3 runs to 14 residues. Trimming removed 1 base from V and 0 bases from J, with 6 bases in between. The germline gives CDR1 SGHRS, CDR2 YFSETQ. The CDR3 here is CASSLLGSTDTQYF. The CDR3 nucleotides are TGCGCCAGCAGCTTGCTAGGAAGCACAGATACGCAGTATTTT.

V usage is TRBV5-1 and J usage is TRBJ2-1, with D possibly TRBD2 on 6 matching bases. V was trimmed by 5 bases and J by 4 bases, leaving 10 bases between them. CDR3 length equals 13 residues. The V gene's germline CDR1 is SGHRS and CDR2 YFSETQ. The CDR3 region is CASRREGYNEQFF. The CDR3 DNA reads TGCGCCAGCAGGCGGGAAGGGTACAATGAGCAGTTCTTC.

In this sample, this clonotype turned up many times. In DNA, the CDR3 is TGCGCCAGCAGCCTTGAGCGGCCCCAAGAGACCCAGTACTTC. Translated, it gives CASSLERPQETQYF. V and J are TRBV5-1 and TRBJ2-5; D is perhaps TRBD2 (5 bases). The CDR3 consists of 14 residues. CDR1 and CDR2 (germline): SGHRS, YFSETQ. V gave up 4 bases and J gave up 1 base, with 11 bases separating them.

This clonotype appeared a few times. V usage is TRBV4-3 and J usage is TRBJ1-2; the D is unclear. Germline V gene sequence: CDR1 LGHNA, CDR2 YSLEER. V lost 0 bases and J lost 10, with 9 bases in between. This CDR3 region has 12 residues. The CDR3 DNA follows: TGCGCCAGCAGCCAAGAAGACCGAGACTACACCTTC. The encoded protein is CASSQEDRDYTF.

This clonotype was found many times. The J gene is TRBJ1-1, the V gene TRBV24-1, with D perhaps TRBD1 (5 bases). Per the germline V gene, CDR1 is KGHDR and CDR2 is SFDVKD. The CDR3 contains 15 residues. V was pared by 4 bases and J by 5 bases, with 16 bases between. CDR3 loop: CATSDQRDGRTEAFF. The CDR3 bases are TGTGCCACCAGTGACCAACGGGACGGTCGGACTGAAGCTTTCTTT.

This clonotype was seen a few times. This chain joins TRBV5-1 and TRBJ2-3; maybe TRBD1 (5 bases). V lost 7 bases, J lost 2 bases, and 17 bases lay in between. Germline values: CDR1 SGHRS, CDR2 YFSETQ. The CDR3 spans 15 residues. The CDR3 sequence: CASFPSTGATDTQYF. CDR3 in DNA: TGCGCCAGCTTCCCTTCTACAGGAGCCACAGATACGCAGTATTTT.

V gene TRBV7-8 combines with J gene TRBJ2-4; D is uncertain. Trimming shortened V by 1 base and J by 0 bases, and 7 bases separated the two germline ends. CDR1 is SGHVS and CDR2 is FQNEAQ in the germline V gene. CDR3 length: 15 residues. The CDR3 bases are TGTGCCAGCAGCTTAGGGGATATAGCCAAAAACATTCAGTACTTC. This codes for CASSLGDIAKNIQYF.

The V call is TRBV7-2, the J call TRBJ2-7; perhaps TRBD2 as D (6 bases). The CDR3 has 18 residues. Germline CDR1 and CDR2: SGHTA and FQGNSA. The V and J ends lost 0 bases and 2 bases respectively, with 20 bases between them. The CDR3 sequence: CASSLASVQTTGAYEQYF. CDR3 DNA sequence: TGTGCCAGCAGCTTAGCGAGCGTTCAGACCACGGGGGCCTACGAGCAGTACTTC.